Listed here are 8 T cell receptor beta chains from one sample, sequenced in a study of OX40 agonist ivuxolimab in advanced cancers. Method: immunoSEQ multiplex PCR; TCRdb's copy keeps in-frame clones and lacks some. The table lists approximately 26,000 clones, 75% to 85% of them singletons. The source material was CD4+ or CD8+ T cells sorted from blood, sampled in a trial of the OX40 agonist ivuxolimab. All receptors derive from an adult with an advanced solid tumor such as melanoma, head and neck, liver or kidney cancer.

The chain is built from TRBV7-6 and TRBJ2-3; possible D gene TRBD1, 6 bases. The V end was cut by 2 bases, the J end by 0 bases, with 12 bases between. Per germline, CDR1 SGHVS and CDR2 FNYEAQ. The CDR3 runs to 16 residues. The CDR3 loop is CASSLRGTVSTDTQYF. In DNA form, the CDR3 reads TGTGCCAGCAGCTTAAGGGGGACGGTTAGCACAGATACGCAGTATTTT.

The CDR3 loop reads CASSLRRSYEQYF. CDR3 in DNA: TGTGCCAGCAGTTTACGCAGGTCCTACGAGCAGTACTTC. This chain connects TRBV27 to TRBJ2-7; no reliable D call. Germline CDR1 and CDR2: MNHEY and SMNVEV (reference sequence). The CDR3 covers 13 residues. V was clipped by 2 bases and J by 1 base, with 6 bases between them.

The gene calls are TRBV4-1 and TRBJ2-5; D is unclear. This CDR3 contains 15 residues. The V gene's germline CDR1 is MGHRA and CDR2 YSYEKL. V was cut by 0 bases and J by 5 bases, with 13 bases left in between. As DNA, the CDR3 is TGCGCCAGCAGCCAAGATCCCGGTCAAGGGGAGACCCAGTACTTC. Its protein product is CASSQDPGQGETQYF.

Written as DNA, the CDR3 is TGTGCCAGCAGTTTCCTACGGAGTAATGAAAAACTGTTTTTT. It yields the protein CASSFLRSNEKLFF. V gene TRBV28 combines with J gene TRBJ1-4; D gene uncertain. Trimming took 3 bases from V and 4 from J, leaving 9 bases between them. This CDR3 region has 14 residues. Per the germline V gene, CDR1 is MDHEN and CDR2 is SYDVKM.

The rearrangement joins TRBV2 to TRBJ1-5; D unresolved. This CDR3 has 14 residues. The germline V gene has CDR1 SNHLY and CDR2 FYNNEI. CDR3 protein: CASGIYRINQPQHF. The CDR3 DNA is TGTGCGAGCGGCATTTATAGGATCAATCAGCCCCAGCATTTT.

CDR3: CASSPGSNQPQHF. The DNA of the CDR3 is TGTGCCAGCAGCCCCGGGAGCAATCAGCCCCAGCATTTT. V and J are TRBV11-2 and TRBJ1-5; unclear D gene. CDR3 size: 13 residues. Trimming removed 5 bases from V and 1 base from J, with 6 bases in between. Germline-derived CDR1 and CDR2 are SGHAT and FQNNGV.

V usage is TRBV6-6 and J usage is TRBJ1-2; no clear D. V lost 7 bases and J lost 4, with 10 bases in between. This CDR3 comprises 12 residues. Per the germline V gene, CDR1 is MNHNY and CDR2 is SVGAGI (reference sequence). The CDR3 spells CASKSSSYGYTF. As DNA, the CDR3 is TGTGCCAGCAAAAGCAGTTCCTATGGCTACACCTTC.

This clone appeared a single time. The chain joins TRBV28 to TRBJ1-4, with D possibly being TRBD1 (5 bases). The germline CDR1 and CDR2 sequences are MDHEN and SYDVKM. The V end lost 3 bases, the J end lost 8 bases, and 7 bases lay between the germline ends. This CDR3 is 12 amino acids long. The CDR3 reads CASSLGLEKLFF. CDR3 nucleotides: TGTGCCAGCAGTTTGGGACTCGAAAAACTGTTTTTT. The full variable domain, rest sourced from reference TRBV28 and TRBJ1-4, is DVKVTQSSRYLVKRTGEKVFLECVQDMDHENMFWYRQDPGLGLRLIYFSYDVKMKEKGDIPEGYSVSREKKERFSLILESASTNQTSMYLCASSLGLEKLFFGSGTQLSVL.